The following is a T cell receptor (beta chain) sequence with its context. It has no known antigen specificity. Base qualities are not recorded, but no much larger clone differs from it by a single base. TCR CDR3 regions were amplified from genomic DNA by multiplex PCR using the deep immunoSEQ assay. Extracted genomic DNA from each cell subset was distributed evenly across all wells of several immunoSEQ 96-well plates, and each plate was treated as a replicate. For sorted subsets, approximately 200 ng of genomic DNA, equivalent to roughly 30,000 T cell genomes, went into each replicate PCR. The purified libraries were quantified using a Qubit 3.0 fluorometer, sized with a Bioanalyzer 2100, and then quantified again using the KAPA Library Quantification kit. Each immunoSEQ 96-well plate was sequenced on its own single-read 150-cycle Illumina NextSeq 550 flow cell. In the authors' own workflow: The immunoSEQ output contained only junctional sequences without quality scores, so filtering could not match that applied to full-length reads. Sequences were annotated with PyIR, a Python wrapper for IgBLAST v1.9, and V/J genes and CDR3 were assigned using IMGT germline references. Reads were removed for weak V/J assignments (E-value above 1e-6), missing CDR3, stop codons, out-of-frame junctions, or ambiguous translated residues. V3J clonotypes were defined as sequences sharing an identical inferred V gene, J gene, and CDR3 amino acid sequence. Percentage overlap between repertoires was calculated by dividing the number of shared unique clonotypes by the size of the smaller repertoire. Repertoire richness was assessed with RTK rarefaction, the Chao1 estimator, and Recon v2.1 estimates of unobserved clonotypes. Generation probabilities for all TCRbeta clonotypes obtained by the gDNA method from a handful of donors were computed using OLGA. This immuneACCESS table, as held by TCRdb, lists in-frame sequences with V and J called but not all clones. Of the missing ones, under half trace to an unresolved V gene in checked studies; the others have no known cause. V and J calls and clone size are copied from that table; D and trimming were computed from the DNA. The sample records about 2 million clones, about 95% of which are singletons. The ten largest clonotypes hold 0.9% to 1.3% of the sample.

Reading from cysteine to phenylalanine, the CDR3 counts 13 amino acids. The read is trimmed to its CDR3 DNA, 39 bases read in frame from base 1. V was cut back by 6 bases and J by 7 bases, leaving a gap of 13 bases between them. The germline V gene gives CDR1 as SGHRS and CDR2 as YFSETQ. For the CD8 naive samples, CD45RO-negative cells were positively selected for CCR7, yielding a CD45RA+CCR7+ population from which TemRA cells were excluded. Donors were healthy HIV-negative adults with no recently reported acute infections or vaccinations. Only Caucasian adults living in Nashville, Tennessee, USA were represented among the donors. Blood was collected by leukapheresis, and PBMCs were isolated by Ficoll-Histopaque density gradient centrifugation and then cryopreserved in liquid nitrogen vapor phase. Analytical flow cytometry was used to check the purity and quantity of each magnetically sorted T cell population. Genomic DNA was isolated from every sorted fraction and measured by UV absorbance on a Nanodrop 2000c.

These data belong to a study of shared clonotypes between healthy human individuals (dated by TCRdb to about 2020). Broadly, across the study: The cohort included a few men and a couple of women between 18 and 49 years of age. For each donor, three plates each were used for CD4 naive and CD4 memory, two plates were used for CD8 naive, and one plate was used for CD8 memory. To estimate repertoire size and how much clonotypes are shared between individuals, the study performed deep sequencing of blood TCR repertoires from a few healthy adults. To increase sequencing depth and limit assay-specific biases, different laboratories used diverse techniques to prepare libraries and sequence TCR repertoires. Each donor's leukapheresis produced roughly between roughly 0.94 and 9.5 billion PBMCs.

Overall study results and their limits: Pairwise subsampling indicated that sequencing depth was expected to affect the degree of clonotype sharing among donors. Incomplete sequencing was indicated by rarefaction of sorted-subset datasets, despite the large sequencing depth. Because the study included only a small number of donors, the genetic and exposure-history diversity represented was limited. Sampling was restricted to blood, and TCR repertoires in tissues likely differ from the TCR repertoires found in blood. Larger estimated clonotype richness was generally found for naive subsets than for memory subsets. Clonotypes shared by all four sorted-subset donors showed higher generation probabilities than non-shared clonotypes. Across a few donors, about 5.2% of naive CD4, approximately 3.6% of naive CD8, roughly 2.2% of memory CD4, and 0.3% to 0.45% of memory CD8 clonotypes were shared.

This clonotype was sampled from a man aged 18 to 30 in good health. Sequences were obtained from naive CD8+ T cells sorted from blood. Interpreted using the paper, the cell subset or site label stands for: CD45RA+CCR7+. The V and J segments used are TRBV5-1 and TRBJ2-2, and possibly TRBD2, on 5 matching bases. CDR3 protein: CASNLEGNGELFF. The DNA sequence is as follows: TGCGCCAGCAACTTAGAGGGCAACGGGGAGCTGTTTTTT.